Following are 27 T cell receptor beta chains from one sample sequenced in a study of response to subunit inactivated influenza vaccine (dated by TCRdb to the late 2010s). Library generation was performed with RT-PCR. Sequencing took place on an Illumina HiSeq 2500. The raw public data were reprocessed by TCRdb itself: fastp quality trimming at Q25, MiXCR clonotype calling, in-frame beta chains only. Identical CDR3 proteins give one entry, which carries the most common genes and DNA. Present in this sample are 550,000 to 800,000 distinct CDR3 sequences, approximately 13% of which were seen just once. Together, the top ten hold approximately 6.5% of the sample. This specimen was PBMCs from blood, taken roughly 2 weeks before vaccination. The receptors were sampled from a man aged 50-59 years who received an inactivated influenza vaccine. Donor details come from another sample of the same person, matched by shared clones.

The V call is TRBV27, the J call TRBJ2-3; TRBD2 agrees at 9 bases. CDR1 MNHEY and CDR2 SMNVEV come from the germline V gene (reference sequence). V lost 5 bases, J lost 5 bases, and 8 bases stayed unmatched. This CDR3 contains 15 residues. For the CDR3, the DNA is TGTGCCAGCAGTGGTAGCGGGAGTCGTGGAGATACGCAGTATTTT. Translating gives CASSGSGSRGDTQYF.

The chain links TRBV20-1 to TRBJ2-7; either TRBD1 or TRBD2 may supply D (5 bases each). The CDR3 has 13 amino acids. Trimming took 5 bases from V and 6 from J, leaving 17 bases between them. CDR1 and CDR2 from the germline V gene are DFQATT and SNEGSKA (reference sequence). The CDR3 spells CSAGDHLGFEQYF. Written as DNA, the CDR3 is TGCAGTGCTGGGGACCACTTAGGATTCGAGCAGTACTTC.

This sequence joins TRBV11-2 and TRBJ2-3; 9 bases are a match to TRBD2. Germline V gene lookup returns CDR1 SGHAT and CDR2 FQNNGV. The CDR3 consists of 14 residues. The V segment lost 3 bases and the J segment 7 bases; nucleotides outside the gene matches: 5. CDR3 in amino acids: CASSLGLARYTQYF. The CDR3, as DNA: TGTGCCAGCAGCTTGGGACTAGCTCGGTATACGCAGTATTTT.

This clonotype has a handful of counts. The V call is TRBV7-9, the J call TRBJ2-5; possibly TRBD1 or TRBD2 for D (5 bases each). Germline CDR1 and CDR2: SEHNR and FQNEAQ (reference sequence). The V end was cut by 5 bases, the J end by 5 bases, with 21 bases between. This CDR3 has 16 amino acids. The CDR3 sequence is CASSLRGTNSGETQYF. CDR3 DNA sequence: TGTGCCAGCAGCCTAAGAGGGACCAATAGTGGGGAGACCCAGTACTTC.

This clonotype is a singleton in its sample. The chain recombines TRBV2 with TRBJ1-1; 8 bases map to TRBD1. The trim removed 3 bases at V and 6 bases at J, leaving 9 bases unmatched. This CDR3 comprises 15 residues. From germline, CDR1 is SNHLY and CDR2 FYNNEI. CDR3 sequence: CASSDSSGGSAEAFF. CDR3 nucleotides: TGTGCCAGCAGTGATTCGTCAGGGGGCTCCGCTGAAGCTTTCTTT.

This clonotype appeared many times. The chain carries TRBV2 and TRBJ2-6; possible D gene TRBD1, 5 bases. This CDR3 has 16 amino acids. V dropped 5 bases and J dropped 0 bases, with 11 bases sitting between them. The germline CDR1 and CDR2 sequences are SNHLY and FYNNEI. CDR3 amino acids: CASSPDRSSGANVLTF. Written as DNA, the CDR3 is TGTGCCAGCAGTCCCGACAGATCCTCTGGGGCCAACGTCCTGACTTTC.

This chain links TRBV7-9 with TRBJ2-5; the D is unclear. The CDR3 runs to 13 residues. V shed 5 bases and J shed 1 base, with 8 bases lying between them. The germline CDR1 and CDR2 sequences are SEHNR and FQNEAQ (reference sequence). The CDR3: CASSRSGQETQYF. CDR3 in DNA: TGTGCCAGCAGCCGCTCGGGCCAAGAGACCCAGTACTTC.

This chain connects TRBV7-3 to TRBJ2-7; D possibly corresponds to TRBD2 (5 bases). The CDR3 contains 13 residues. Per the germline V gene, CDR1 is SGHTA and CDR2 is FQGTGA. V shed 3 bases and J shed 6 bases, with 12 bases lying between them. CDR3 sequence reads: CASSLDWDSEQYF. As DNA, the CDR3 is TGTGCCAGCAGCTTGGACTGGGATTCCGAGCAGTACTTC.

This clonotype was counted a single time. J is TRBJ2-2 and V is TRBV25-1; no firm D call. The CDR3 runs 15 residues. V lost 2 bases and J 2 bases, leaving 9 bases between the germline ends. Germline V gives CDR1 MGHDK, CDR2 SYGVNS. CDR3 DNA: TGTGCCAGCAGTGAACGGTTGACAAACACCGGGGAGCTGTTTTTT. Its translation is CASSERLTNTGELFF.

The chain combines TRBV5-1 with TRBJ2-3; the match to TRBD1 covers 10 bases. V dropped 0 bases and J dropped 6; count of bases not matched to a gene: 10. Germline assignment: CDR1 SGHRS and CDR2 YFSETQ. This CDR3 is 17 amino acids long. The CDR3, as DNA: TGCGCCAGCAGCTTGGGCCCCCGACAGGGGGCAGGGGATACGCAGTATTTT. Amino acids: CASSLGPRQGAGDTQYF.

This clonotype came up a few times. This chain uses TRBV19 with TRBJ2-2, with 7 bases matching TRBD1. CDR1 LNHDA and CDR2 SQIVND come from the germline V gene (reference sequence). The CDR3 has 15 residues. The ends lost 5 bases at V and 6 bases at J; junction bases unmatched: 9. In DNA, the CDR3 is TGTGCCAGTAGTGCGGACAGGTTGAGCCCCGGGGAGCTGTTTTTT. This sequence encodes CASSADRLSPGELFF.

This clonotype was observed a few times. V and J are TRBV24-1 and TRBJ2-1, with D possibly TRBD1 on 6 matching bases. The germline V gene has CDR1 KGHDR and CDR2 SFDVKD. Trimming removed 2 bases from V and 6 bases from J, with 13 bases in between. The CDR3 contains 15 residues. The CDR3 coding sequence is TGTGCCACCAGTGATTCCAGGGGTTCGGGCAATGAGCAGTTCTTC. This encodes CATSDSRGSGNEQFF.

This clonotype has a count of ten or more. The chain uses TRBV7-8 and TRBJ2-7, with D hard to call. V lost 0 bases, J lost 3 bases, and 6 bases lay in between. The germline CDR1 and CDR2 sequences are SGHVS and FQNEAQ. This CDR3 is built from 13 residues. The CDR3 region is CASSLADFYEQYF. The CDR3 DNA is TGTGCCAGCAGCTTAGCCGACTTCTACGAGCAGTACTTC.

This clonotype was detected only a few times. The chain couples TRBV6-5 to TRBJ2-2; unclear D gene. This CDR3 is 13 amino acids long. CDR1 MNHEY and CDR2 SVGAGI come from the germline V gene. With 0 bases removed from V and 8 bases from J, the gap between germline ends came to 7 bases. The chain's CDR3 is CASSYSRWGELFF. The CDR3 nucleotides read TGTGCCAGCAGTTACTCCCGTTGGGGGGAGCTGTTTTTT.

This clonotype has more than one count but fewer than ten. The V and J genes are TRBV2 and TRBJ1-3; maybe TRBD1 (6 bases). Trimming pared 6 bases from V and 0 bases from J, leaving 12 bases between. The length of the CDR3 is 15 residues. CDR1 and CDR2 (germline): SNHLY, FYNNEI. CDR3 amino acids: CASRARGGSGNTIYF. DNA of the CDR3: TGTGCCAGCAGAGCAAGGGGGGGCTCTGGAAACACCATATATTTT.

This clonotype was observed a few times. This rearrangement joins TRBV5-6 to TRBJ1-2; no reliable D call. Trimming pared 0 bases from V and 8 bases from J, leaving 8 bases between. The length of the CDR3 is 12 residues. CDR1 SGHDT and CDR2 YYEEEE come from the germline V gene. The CDR3 bases are TGTGCCAGCAGCTTGGTCAAGGGCGGCTACACCTTC. Its protein is CASSLVKGGYTF.

CDR3 in amino acids: CAISGRGGLADTQYF. The CDR3 DNA reads as TGTGCCATCAGTGGGCGGGGGGGCCTTGCAGATACGCAGTATTTT. The chain couples TRBV10-3 to TRBJ2-3, with TRBD2 matching 9 bases. This CDR3 comprises 15 residues. CDR1 ENHRY and CDR2 SYGVKD come from the germline V gene. J was trimmed by 4 bases and V by 4 bases; bases with no gene match: 6.

This clonotype was seen a single time. The chain recombines TRBV15 with TRBJ2-5, with D perhaps matching TRBD2 (5 bases). Germline-derived CDR1 and CDR2 are LNHNV and YYDKDF (reference sequence). V lost 3 bases and J lost 1, with 6 bases in between. The CDR3 is 13 amino acids. Here the CDR3 reads CATSRRAQETQYF. For the CDR3, the DNA is TGTGCCACCAGCAGGCGGGCCCAAGAGACCCAGTACTTC.

This chain uses TRBV5-4 with TRBJ2-1, with 7 nucleotides matching TRBD1. This CDR3 spans 14 amino acids. V was pared by 4 bases and J by 4 bases, with 5 bases of the junction left unmatched. Per germline, CDR1 SGHNT and CDR2 YYREEE (reference sequence). CDR3 amino acids: CASSTGQSYNEQFF. The CDR3 DNA is TGTGCCAGCAGCACGGGACAGAGTTACAATGAGCAGTTCTTC.

In its sample, this clonotype was seen many times. The rearrangement joins TRBV12-3 or TRBV12-4 to TRBJ2-3; D remains unclear. There are 13 residues in the CDR3. Between the trimmed V and J ends, which lost 6 bases and 3 bases, there was a span of 10 bases. The CDR3 protein is CASSPAWTDTQYF. The DNA for the CDR3 is TGTGCCAGCAGCCCCGCGTGGACAGATACGCAGTATTTT.

In this sample, this clonotype turned up many times. J is TRBJ1-2 and V is TRBV20-1; D gene unclear. The CDR3 runs to 14 residues. From germline, CDR1 is DFQATT and CDR2 SNEGSKA (reference sequence). The V gene lost 3 bases and the J gene lost 1 base, with 12 bases spanning the gap. The CDR3: CSASEGANNYGYTF. The CDR3, as DNA: TGCAGTGCTAGTGAGGGAGCGAATAACTATGGCTACACCTTC.

This sequence joins TRBV7-9 and TRBJ2-5, with D hard to call. The CDR3 covers 14 residues. Looked up from germline, CDR1 is SEHNR and CDR2 is FQNEAQ (reference sequence). V shed 5 bases and J shed 0 bases, with 10 bases lying between them. The CDR3 loop reads CASSLLLDQETQYF. The CDR3 DNA reads TGTGCCAGCAGCCTGCTTTTAGACCAAGAGACCCAGTACTTC.

In its sample, this clonotype was seen a few times. V gene TRBV11-2 combines with J gene TRBJ2-1; possibly TRBD2 for D (6 bases). This CDR3 is built from 14 residues. The germline gives CDR1 SGHAT, CDR2 FQNNGV. V dropped 5 bases and J dropped 3 bases, with 11 bases sitting between them. CDR3 nucleotides: TGTGCCAGCAGCCCGGGACTTCGCTACAATGAGCAGTTCTTC. Protein sequence: CASSPGLRYNEQFF.

The CDR3 nucleotides are TGTGCCAGCAGCCTATCAGGGGATCTCACCGGGGAGCTGTTTTTT. This encodes CASSLSGDLTGELFF. The chain links TRBV3-1 to TRBJ2-2; D is possibly TRBD1 (6 bases). The CDR3 is made up of 15 amino acids. Trimming removed 4 bases from V and 4 bases from J, with 13 bases in between. Germline V lookup: CDR1 LGHDT, CDR2 YNNKEL (reference sequence).

This chain uses TRBV20-1 with TRBJ2-7; 9 bases map to TRBD2. The CDR3 is made up of 15 amino acids. J lost 0 bases, V lost 1 base, and 4 bases had no gene match. Germline V gene lookup returns CDR1 DFQATT and CDR2 SNEGSKA (reference sequence). Written as DNA, the CDR3 is TGCAGTGCTAGAGTTGCGGGGGGGGGCTCCTACGAGCAGTACTTC. Translation: CSARVAGGGSYEQYF.

This clonotype has a handful of counts. This chain links TRBV11-2 with TRBJ2-5; D possibly corresponds to TRBD2 (7 bases). Per germline, CDR1 SGHAT and CDR2 FQNNGV. The CDR3 runs to 16 residues. The V end lost 5 bases, the J end lost 2 bases, and 18 bases lay between the germline ends. This CDR3 reads CASSLLPGEGQETQYF. The CDR3 DNA sequence: TGTGCCAGCAGCCTCCTTCCAGGGGAGGGACAAGAGACCCAGTACTTC.

This clonotype was counted ten times or more. The chain's CDR3 is CASSLWSARGDEQYF. CDR3 nucleotides: TGTGCCAGCAGTTTATGGTCCGCCCGAGGGGACGAGCAGTACTTC. V usage is TRBV28 and J usage is TRBJ2-7; TRBD1 or TRBD2 may be the D gene (5 bases each). Looked up from germline, CDR1 is MDHEN and CDR2 is SYDVKM. V lost 0 bases and J lost 5, with 14 bases in between. The CDR3 runs to 15 residues.